What follows are 16 T cell receptor beta chains derived from one specimen sequenced in a study of OX40 agonist ivuxolimab in advanced cancers. Here immunoSEQ multiplex PCR was the method, and the copy in TCRdb shows in-frame clones only, minus some. The repertoire consists of more than 7,500 clones, with about three quarters occurring once and the leading ten covering approximately 25%. The sample consisted of CD4+ or CD8+ T cells sorted from blood, taken in a trial of the OX40 agonist ivuxolimab. These receptors were taken from an adult with an advanced solid tumor such as melanoma, head and neck, liver or kidney cancer.

The chain employs TRBV4-3 and TRBJ1-2; D might be TRBD1 (6 bases). CDR3 length equals 18 residues. Germline-derived CDR1 and CDR2 are LGHNA and YSLEER. Trimming cost V 1 base and J 1 base, with 19 bases left between them. CDR3 nucleotide sequence: TGCGCCAGCAGCCAAGGGGTCCTAGGGGGTTTTAGTAACTATGGCTACACCTTC. This codes for CASSQGVLGGFSNYGYTF.

The chain joins TRBV5-4 to TRBJ2-1; tentatively, D is TRBD1 (5 bases). Germline assignment: CDR1 SGHNT and CDR2 YYREEE (reference sequence). The CDR3 covers 14 residues. Trimming stripped 8 bases from V and 0 bases from J, with 12 bases between. The chain's CDR3 is CARIRQFSYNEQFF. CDR3 nucleotide sequence: TGTGCCAGAATTCGACAGTTCTCCTACAATGAGCAGTTCTTC.

The chain recombines TRBV13 with TRBJ2-1, with D possibly TRBD1 on 6 matching bases. V gave up 5 bases and J gave up 6 bases, with 14 bases separating them. Germline CDR1 and CDR2: PRHDT and FYEKMQ (reference sequence). The CDR3 sequence is 14 residues long. CDR3 amino acids: CASSLGTIINEQFF. In nucleotides, the CDR3 is TGTGCCAGCAGCCTCGGGACAATCATCAATGAGCAGTTCTTC.

A word on this clone: A far larger clone is off by one base, so a read error is likely. The chain combines TRBV13 with TRBJ1-2; D is ambiguous. Germline assignment: CDR1 PRHDT and CDR2 FYEKMQ (reference sequence). CDR3 length equals 13 residues. V was pared by 3 bases and J by 6 bases, with 11 bases between. The DNA for the CDR3 is TGTGCCAGCAGCTTCGACACGACACATGGCTACACCTTC. Residues: CASSFDTTHGYTF.

This chain joins TRBV19 and TRBJ1-5; D unresolved. Trimming removed 0 bases from V and 0 bases from J, with 3 bases in between. CDR3 length: 14 amino acids. Germline assignment: CDR1 LNHDA and CDR2 SQIVND (reference sequence). The CDR3 nucleotides read TGTGCCAGTAGTATAGATAGTAGCAATCAGCCCCAGCATTTT. Protein: CASSIDSSNQPQHF.

The chain employs TRBV6-5 and TRBJ1-6; 7 bases fit TRBD1. CDR3 length: 13 amino acids. CDR1 MNHEY and CDR2 SVGAGI come from the germline V gene. J lost 8 bases, V lost 2 bases, and 0 bases had no gene match. The chain's CDR3 is CASSYDRDSPLHF. For the CDR3, the DNA is TGTGCCAGCAGTTACGACAGGGATTCACCCCTCCACTTT.

This chain joins TRBV9 and TRBJ2-2, with a weak D call TRBD2 (6 bases). The CDR3 is 16 amino acids. The V and J ends lost 3 bases and 3 bases respectively, with 15 bases between them. Germline V gene sequence: CDR1 SGDLS, CDR2 YYNGEE. The CDR3 nucleotides are TGTGCCAGCAGCGACTTTGGGGGGACTGACACCGGGGAGCTGTTTTTT. It encodes CASSDFGGTDTGELFF. Full variable domain (remainder filled in from reference TRBV9 and TRBJ2-2): DSGVTQTPKHLITATGQRVTLRCSPRSGDLSVYWYQQSLDQGLQFLIQYYNGEERAKGNILERFSAQQFPDLHSELNLSSLELGDSALYFCASSDFGGTDTGELFFGEGSRLTVL.

In this sample, this clone turned up many times. J is TRBJ2-7 and V is TRBV27; the D call may be TRBD1 or TRBD2 (5 bases each). Per germline, CDR1 MNHEY and CDR2 SMNVEV (reference sequence). The CDR3 has 13 amino acids. V was trimmed by 3 bases and J by 6 bases, leaving 12 bases between them. The CDR3 loop is CASSFFQGREQYF. DNA of the CDR3: TGTGCCAGCAGTTTCTTTCAGGGACGCGAGCAGTACTTC.

Turning to this clone: The junction departs from the called germline gene at one end, perhaps through a read error. This chain joins TRBV6-5 and TRBJ1-3, with 7 bases fitting TRBD1. The CDR3 runs 14 residues. Germline assignment: CDR1 MNHEY and CDR2 SVGAGI. The chain's CDR3 is CASSYSGPGQSNHF. The CDR3 coding sequence is TGTGCCAGCAGTTACTCGGGTCCGGGACAGAGTAACCACTTT.

The V gene is TRBV19, the J gene TRBJ1-5; D remains unclear. Germline lookup yields CDR1 LNHDA and CDR2 SQIVND (reference sequence). The CDR3 has 15 amino acids. V dropped 2 bases and J dropped 0 bases, with 8 bases sitting between them. CDR3 in DNA: TGTGCCAGTAGTATACTCGAACTTAGCAATCAGCCCCAGCATTTT. Translation gives CASSILELSNQPQHF.

This clone has just a few counts. This chain uses TRBV7-9 with TRBJ1-2, with D unresolved. V dropped 1 base and J dropped 8 bases, with 17 bases sitting between them. This CDR3 spans 15 amino acids. Germline V lookup: CDR1 SEHNR, CDR2 FQNEAQ (reference sequence). This chain's CDR3 is CASSLEVTGVGGYTF. The CDR3 bases are TGTGCCAGCAGCTTAGAGGTCACCGGGGTGGGCGGCTACACCTTC.

V gene TRBV7-6 combines with J gene TRBJ2-5; the D is unclear. The CDR3 is 12 amino acids. V lost 6 bases and J lost 1, with 6 bases in between. Germline values: CDR1 SGHVS, CDR2 FNYEAQ. CDR3 nucleotides: TGTGCCAGCAGGGGATCCCAAGAGACCCAGTACTTC. This codes for CASRGSQETQYF.

CDR3 sequence: CASSESWDYEQYF. As DNA, the CDR3 is TGCGCCAGCAGTGAGTCATGGGACTACGAGCAGTACTTC. The rearrangement joins TRBV10-2 to TRBJ2-7; D call uncertain. CDR3 length: 13 residues. Germline-derived CDR1 and CDR2 are WSHSY and SAAADI. V was cut by 0 bases and J by 3 bases, with 6 bases left in between.

This chain uses TRBV6-5 with TRBJ1-1; TRBD1 is a possible D gene (6 bases). V was shortened by 5 bases and J by 10 bases, with 14 bases between the two germline ends. The CDR3 runs to 12 residues. CDR1 and CDR2 (germline): MNHEY, SVGAGI. The CDR3 nucleotides are TGTGCCAGCAGTGATGTTGGGGGGCGAGCTTTCTTT. It encodes CASSDVGGRAFF.

This clone has more than one count but fewer than ten. This chain joins TRBV15 and TRBJ2-5; a possible D gene is TRBD2 (6 bases). Germline CDR1 is LNHNV and CDR2 is YYDKDF (reference sequence). This CDR3 contains 15 residues. Trimming pared 3 bases from V and 2 bases from J, leaving 13 bases between. CDR3 in DNA: TGTGCCACCAGCAGGCGGCCGGGAGATCAAGAGACCCAGTACTTC. This gives the protein CATSRRPGDQETQYF.

J is TRBJ2-3 and V is TRBV7-9; maybe TRBD2 (6 bases). V gave up 5 bases and J gave up 5 bases, with 26 bases separating them. The germline V gene has CDR1 SEHNR and CDR2 FQNEAQ (reference sequence). The CDR3 extends over 18 amino acids. This CDR3 is CASSPPVGSGHTGDTQYF. DNA for the CDR3: TGTGCCAGCAGCCCCCCAGTCGGTAGCGGTCACACCGGAGATACGCAGTATTTT.